Below, one T cell receptor beta chain is given with its context. RNA in amounts of about 0.5 to 1 ug was reverse transcribed with random hexamers. The authors amplified TCR beta CDR3 across 54 Vbeta and 13 Jbeta using immunoSEQ multiplex PCR. TCRdb used MiXCR to reprocess the immunoSEQ multiplex PCR reads, holding one entry per CDR3 protein. Altogether some 240,000 distinct CDR3 sequences are present, 95% to 97% being singletons, with the ten largest covering about 0.1%. This CDR3 region has 11 residues. V lost 7 bases and J 10 bases, leaving 13 bases between the germline ends. Looked up from germline, CDR1 is MNHEY and CDR2 is SMNVEV (reference sequence). TCR beta sequences were obtained from blood CD8+ and CD4+ T cells. The data were obtained in a study of CD8 T cells in Susac syndrome. Overall study context: The Susac syndrome patients that were sequenced included more than 5 with active disease and 8 or 9 in remission. Treatment at blood withdrawal was none, corticosteroids, or intravenous immunoglobulin alone in Susac syndrome patients.

Sequencing was done on a sample of CD4+ T cells from PBMCs. This receptor was identified in a human donor with Susac syndrome. The rearrangement uses TRBV27 and TRBJ1-1; no reliable D call. CDR3 nucleotides: TGTGCCAGCATAGGCAACGAGGGAGCTTTCTTT. Amino acids: CASIGNEGAFF.